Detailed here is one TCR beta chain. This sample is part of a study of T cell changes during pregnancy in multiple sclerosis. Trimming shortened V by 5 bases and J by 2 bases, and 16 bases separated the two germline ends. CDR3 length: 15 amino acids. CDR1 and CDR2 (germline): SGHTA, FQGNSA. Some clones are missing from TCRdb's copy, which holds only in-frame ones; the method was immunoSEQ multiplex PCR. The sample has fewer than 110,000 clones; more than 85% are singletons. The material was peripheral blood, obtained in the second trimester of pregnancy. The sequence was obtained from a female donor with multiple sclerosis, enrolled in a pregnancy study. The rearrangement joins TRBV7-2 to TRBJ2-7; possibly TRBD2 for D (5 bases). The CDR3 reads CASSLLVRDPYEQYF. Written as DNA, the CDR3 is TGTGCCAGCAGCCTCCTTGTCCGGGATCCCTACGAGCAGTACTTC.